The 31 T cell receptor beta chains below were found in one sample sequenced in a study of blood T cell repertoires in COVID-19. The table came from immunoSEQ multiplex PCR; TCRdb's copy has only in-frame clones and leaves some out. Of around 60,000 clones detected, nearly 90% appear once; the ten largest clones hold roughly 3.5%. What was sequenced was peripheral blood. These receptors came from a man over 45 with active COVID-19.

The chain uses TRBV11-3 and TRBJ1-1; 10 nucleotides agree with TRBD1. CDR1 is SGHNT and CDR2 is YENEEA in the germline V gene. The CDR3 consists of 15 residues. Trimming cost V 5 bases and J 0 bases; bases outside gene matches: 3. DNA of the CDR3: TGTGCCAGCAGCAGGGGACAGGGGATGAACACTGAAGCTTTCTTT. This sequence encodes CASSRGQGMNTEAFF.

This chain joins TRBV7-9 and TRBJ2-7; 7 bases map to TRBD1. The junction had 18 bases not matched to a gene; V was cut back by 3 bases and J by 1 base. Per germline, CDR1 SEHNR and CDR2 FQNEAQ (reference sequence). The length of the CDR3 is 19 residues. This CDR3 reads CASSLGFGQARVRSYEQYF. The CDR3 DNA follows: TGTGCCAGCAGCTTGGGGTTCGGACAGGCGCGAGTTAGGTCCTACGAGCAGTACTTC.

The CDR3 spells CASSRRGGQPQHF. The DNA of the CDR3 is TGTGCCAGCAGCCGGCGGGGAGGTCAGCCCCAGCATTTT. This rearrangement joins TRBV3-1 (or the pseudogene TRBV3-2) to TRBJ1-5; D not resolved. Trimming removed 4 bases from V and 6 bases from J, with 10 bases in between. CDR1 LGHDT and CDR2 YNNKEL come from the germline V gene (reference sequence). The CDR3 is 13 amino acids.

The chain has TRBV6-5 and TRBJ1-1; 8 bases line up with TRBD1. This CDR3 contains 15 residues. The V and J ends lost 5 bases and 1 base, in that order; junction bases with no gene match: 6. CDR1 MNHEY and CDR2 SVGAGI come from the germline V gene. The CDR3 nucleotides read TGTGCCAGCAGTCCGACAGGGGCGACGAACACTGAAGCTTTCTTT. Amino acids: CASSPTGATNTEAFF.

The J gene is TRBJ2-7, the V gene TRBV3-1 (or the pseudogene TRBV3-2); TRBD2 is a possible D gene (6 bases). Germline CDR1 is LGHDT and CDR2 is YNNKEL (reference sequence). The CDR3 is 15 amino acids. Trimming cost V 4 bases and J 2 bases, with 15 bases left between them. The CDR3 loop reads CASSLNGGRTYEQYF. CDR3 sequence (DNA): TGTGCCAGCAGCCTCAACGGGGGAAGGACCTACGAGCAGTACTTC.

The chain combines TRBV6-5 with TRBJ1-2; TRBD1 matches at 7 bases. V shed 5 bases and J 8 bases; nucleotides not matched to a gene: 11. Germline loops: CDR1 MNHEY, CDR2 SVGAGI. This CDR3 region has 14 residues. This chain's CDR3 is CASSTGTVSVGYTF. CDR3 nucleotides: TGTGCCAGCAGTACCGGGACAGTCTCCGTGGGCTACACCTTC.

V and J are TRBV11-3 and TRBJ2-7; 7 bases are a match to TRBD1. V trimming: 5 bases; J trimming: 6 bases; junction bases outside the gene matches: 10. Germline V gives CDR1 SGHNT, CDR2 YENEEA. CDR3 length: 14 residues. The CDR3, as DNA: TGTGCCAGCAGCGAGAACAGGGGCTCCCTCGAGCAGTACTTC. The encoded protein is CASSENRGSLEQYF.

The chain joins TRBV25-1 to TRBJ2-7; 9 positions agree with TRBD2. V dropped 3 bases and J dropped 3; count of bases not matched to a gene: 6. Germline-derived CDR1 and CDR2 are MGHDK and SYGVNS. This CDR3 comprises 15 residues. CDR3 residues: CASSEAGGGLYEQYF. The CDR3 region has the DNA TGTGCCAGCAGTGAGGCGGGGGGGGGCCTCTACGAGCAGTACTTC.

The rearrangement links TRBV6-6 to TRBJ2-7, with D unclear. Trimming pared 2 bases from V and 7 bases from J, leaving 12 bases between. CDR3 length equals 13 residues. Germline V CDR1 and CDR2: MNHNY, SVGAGI (reference sequence). The CDR3 spells CASSYSELKEQYF. CDR3 DNA sequence: TGTGCCAGCAGTTACAGTGAGTTAAAAGAGCAGTACTTC.

The chain has TRBV7-2 and TRBJ2-2; D possibly corresponds to TRBD2 (7 bases). Trimming took off 1 base at V and 5 bases at J, with 8 bases between the two ends. Looked up from germline, CDR1 is SGHTA and CDR2 is FQGNSA. CDR3 length equals 14 residues. Written as DNA, the CDR3 is TGTGCCAGCAGCTTAGAGGGGGGGACCGGGGAGCTGTTTTTT. Residues: CASSLEGGTGELFF.

The DNA for the CDR3 is TGTGCCAGCAGCCGTTCAGGGGAAGTTACCGGCTACACCTTC. This gives the protein CASSRSGEVTGYTF. The chain recombines TRBV4-2 with TRBJ1-2; D possibly corresponds to TRBD1 (6 bases). The CDR3 runs to 14 residues. Trimming took 4 bases from V and 8 from J, leaving 17 bases between them. Germline V gives CDR1 LGHNA, CDR2 YNFKEQ.

CDR3 sequence (DNA): TGCGCCAGCAGTCAATCCTACAGGGACAGGGACGTAAGTGAAAAACTGTTTTTT. As protein: CASSQSYRDRDVSEKLFF. This chain links TRBV23-1 with TRBJ1-4; 9 positions match TRBD1. TRBV23-1 belongs to the ORF category, with a function that is uncertain. The CDR3 sequence is 18 residues long. J gave up 7 bases and V 0 bases, and 12 bases lay outside the gene matches.

Only a few counts were recorded for this clone. The chain employs TRBV12-3 or TRBV12-4 and TRBJ1-2; D possibly corresponds to TRBD1 (5 bases). The CDR3 is 13 amino acids. Trimming removed 2 bases at V and 8 bases at J, with 12 bases between. CDR3 nucleotide sequence: TGTGCCAGCAGTTTATCCAGGGAAGTCGGCTACACCTTC. Encoded protein: CASSLSREVGYTF.

V and J are TRBV4-2 and TRBJ2-3, with D possibly being TRBD1 (5 bases). Trimming removed 0 bases at V and 6 bases at J, with 13 bases between. Germline CDR1 LGHNA, CDR2 YNFKEQ. This CDR3 comprises 15 residues. The CDR3 region has the DNA TGTGCCAGCAGCCAAGATTCCCAGGGTGGGGATACGCAGTATTTT. It translates to CASSQDSQGGDTQYF.

The chain has TRBV7-2 and TRBJ1-4, with 8 bases aligning to TRBD1. This CDR3 is 14 amino acids long. Germline CDR1 and CDR2: SGHTA and FQGNSA. Germline trimming cut 5 bases from V and 8 bases from J; bases unmatched to any gene: 7. For the CDR3, the DNA is TGTGCCAGCAGCCAACGGACAGGGTACGAAAAACTGTTTTTT. Translated: CASSQRTGYEKLFF. Drawing the rest from reference TRBV7-2 and TRBJ1-4, the complete variable domain is GAGVSQSPSNKVTEKGKDVELRCDPISGHTALYWYRQSLGQGLEFLIYFQGNSAPDKSGLPSDRFSAERTGGSVSTLTIQRTQQEDSAVYLCASSQRTGYEKLFFGSGTQLSVL.

The V and J genes are TRBV6-5 and TRBJ2-7; 8 bases fit TRBD2. V was pared by 6 bases and J by 0 bases, with 4 bases of the junction left unmatched. In germline, CDR1 is MNHEY, CDR2 SVGAGI. The CDR3 extends over 14 amino acids. Written as DNA, the CDR3 is TGTGCCAGCAGGTTAGCGGGGTACTCCTACGAGCAGTACTTC. This translates into CASRLAGYSYEQYF.

This chain links TRBV3-1 (or the pseudogene TRBV3-2) with TRBJ2-3; TRBD2 matches 8 bases. V was pared by 3 bases and J by 2 bases, with 4 bases of the junction left unmatched. The CDR3 loop spans 15 amino acids. CDR1 and CDR2 from the germline V gene are LGHDT and YNNKEL (reference sequence). The CDR3 reads CASSHRGGFTDTQYF. The CDR3 bases are TGTGCCAGCAGCCACCGCGGGGGGTTCACAGATACGCAGTATTTT.

This chain uses TRBV7-8 with TRBJ2-5; no definite D call. The germline V gene has CDR1 SGHVS and CDR2 FQNEAQ. This CDR3 has 15 residues. Between the trimmed V and J ends, which lost 5 bases and 2 bases, there was a span of 15 bases. CDR3: CASSPLVGPQETQYF. CDR3 in DNA: TGTGCCAGCAGCCCCCTCGTTGGGCCACAAGAGACCCAGTACTTC.

This clone was detected a few times. The CDR3 sequence: CASSLGRGFTIINEQFF. The CDR3 region has the DNA TGTGCCAGCAGCTTGGGGAGGGGCTTTACGATCATCAATGAGCAGTTCTTC. The chain employs TRBV11-2 and TRBJ2-1; 7 bases map to TRBD2. Germline V gene sequence: CDR1 SGHAT, CDR2 FQNNGV. The trim removed 3 bases at V and 6 bases at J, leaving 14 bases unmatched. The CDR3 totals 17 residues. The variable domain in full, completed from reference TRBV11-2 and TRBJ2-1, reads EAGVAQSPRYKIIEKRQSVAFWCNPISGHATLYWYQQILGQGPKLLIQFQNNGVVDDSQLPKDRFSAERLKGVDSTLKIQPAKLEDSAVYLCASSLGRGFTIINEQFFGPGTRLTVL.

This clone was detected only once. V is TRBV11-2 and J is TRBJ2-5; 8 bases are a match to TRBD1. J lost 2 bases, V lost 2 bases, and 4 bases had no gene match. CDR3 length: 15 amino acids. Germline CDR1 SGHAT, CDR2 FQNNGV. CDR3 DNA sequence: TGTGCCAGCAGCTTATGGGACAGGAGACAAGAGACCCAGTACTTC. Protein product: CASSLWDRRQETQYF.

The chain is built from TRBV18 and TRBJ1-1; D may be TRBD1 (6 bases). Germline-derived CDR1 and CDR2 are KGHSH and LQKENI. V dropped 2 bases and J dropped 6 bases, with 13 bases sitting between them. CDR3 size: 14 residues. The CDR3 is CASSPSGTTSEAFF. For the CDR3, the DNA is TGTGCCAGCTCACCATCCGGGACAACCTCTGAAGCTTTCTTT.

V gene TRBV6-5 combines with J gene TRBJ1-2; TRBD1 matches 10 bases. Germline V gene lookup returns CDR1 MNHEY and CDR2 SVGAGI. V gave up 5 bases and J gave up 2 bases; unmatched junction bases: 5. This CDR3 is 15 amino acids long. The CDR3 protein is CASSNRGQGNYGYTF. CDR3 bases: TGTGCCAGCAGTAATCGGGGACAGGGGAACTATGGCTACACCTTC.

This chain connects TRBV27 to TRBJ2-1; TRBD2 is a possible D gene (6 bases). Germline V lookup: CDR1 MNHEY, CDR2 SMNVEV (reference sequence). Trimming stripped 4 bases from V and 9 bases from J, with 10 bases between. This CDR3 has 12 residues. CDR3 region: CASSSRGVEQFF. CDR3 DNA: TGTGCCAGCAGTTCCCGCGGGGTTGAGCAGTTCTTC.

J is TRBJ1-4 and V is TRBV7-9; TRBD1 might be the D (5 bases). Trimming shortened V by 3 bases and J by 8 bases, and 10 bases separated the two germline ends. Germline assignment: CDR1 SEHNR and CDR2 FQNEAQ (reference sequence). This CDR3 region has 13 residues. This chain's CDR3 is CASSLTVGEKLFF. CDR3 sequence (DNA): TGTGCCAGCAGCTTGACAGTAGGGGAAAAACTGTTTTTT.

The gene calls are TRBV4-1 and TRBJ1-6; a weak D match, TRBD1 (6 bases). The V end lost 0 bases, the J end lost 18 bases, and 15 bases lay between the germline ends. Germline V gene lookup returns CDR1 MGHRA and CDR2 YSYEKL. The CDR3 sequence is 13 residues long. CDR3 residues: CASSQDLGGGHHF. CDR3 coding DNA: TGCGCCAGCAGCCAAGATCTGGGCGGGGGCCACCACTTT.

V and J are TRBV24-1 and TRBJ1-4; D uncertain. This CDR3 is 17 amino acids long. Between the trimmed V and J ends, which lost 3 bases and 5 bases, there was a span of 18 bases. The germline V gene has CDR1 KGHDR and CDR2 SFDVKD. The CDR3: CATSDAPAGFENEKLFF. The CDR3 DNA reads as TGTGCCACCAGTGATGCCCCTGCGGGGTTTGAGAATGAAAAACTGTTTTTT.

This rearrangement joins TRBV7-2 to TRBJ1-3; 7 nucleotides match TRBD1. The germline V gene encodes CDR1 SGHTA and CDR2 FQGNSA. The CDR3 contains 15 residues. V shed 2 bases and J 2 bases; nucleotides not matched to a gene: 3. CDR3 sequence reads: CASSLSGTAGNTIYF. The CDR3 DNA follows: TGTGCCAGCAGCTTATCTGGGACAGCTGGAAACACCATATATTTT.

The J gene is TRBJ2-3, the V gene TRBV4-1; D possibly corresponds to TRBD1 (6 bases). Germline V gene data show CDR1 as MGHRA and CDR2 as YSYEKL. V lost 2 bases and J lost 2, with 17 bases in between. This CDR3 has 17 residues. CDR3 sequence: CASSQLRGGRTTDTQYF. Here the CDR3 DNA reads TGCGCCAGCAGCCAACTCCGAGGGGGACGAACCACAGATACGCAGTATTTT.

The chain has TRBV7-9 and TRBJ1-2; TRBD1 aligns across 8 bases. The V segment lost 6 bases and the J segment 4 bases; nucleotides outside the gene matches: 7. Germline-derived CDR1 and CDR2 are SEHNR and FQNEAQ (reference sequence). The CDR3 spans 14 residues. DNA for the CDR3: TGTGCCAGCAGACCACAGGGGGTCTTCTATGGCTACACCTTC. This encodes CASRPQGVFYGYTF.

This clone was seen just once. The chain employs TRBV5-6 and TRBJ2-5; the D gene is possibly TRBD1 (6 bases). This CDR3 contains 15 residues. The ends were cut back, 4 bases at V and 4 bases at J, with 17 bases in the middle. Germline CDR1 and CDR2: SGHDT and YYEEEE. This chain's CDR3 is CASSRATVGGETQYF. In nucleotides, the CDR3 is TGTGCCAGCAGCCGCGCCACCGTAGGGGGAGAGACCCAGTACTTC.

The chain recombines TRBV5-1 with TRBJ2-5; D is uncertain. V lost 2 bases, J lost 1 base, and 6 bases lay in between. The CDR3 spans 13 residues. Germline values: CDR1 SGHRS, CDR2 YFSETQ. The DNA of the CDR3 is TGCGCCAGCAGCTTCTCCCTCCAAGAGACCCAGTACTTC. Amino acid sequence: CASSFSLQETQYF.